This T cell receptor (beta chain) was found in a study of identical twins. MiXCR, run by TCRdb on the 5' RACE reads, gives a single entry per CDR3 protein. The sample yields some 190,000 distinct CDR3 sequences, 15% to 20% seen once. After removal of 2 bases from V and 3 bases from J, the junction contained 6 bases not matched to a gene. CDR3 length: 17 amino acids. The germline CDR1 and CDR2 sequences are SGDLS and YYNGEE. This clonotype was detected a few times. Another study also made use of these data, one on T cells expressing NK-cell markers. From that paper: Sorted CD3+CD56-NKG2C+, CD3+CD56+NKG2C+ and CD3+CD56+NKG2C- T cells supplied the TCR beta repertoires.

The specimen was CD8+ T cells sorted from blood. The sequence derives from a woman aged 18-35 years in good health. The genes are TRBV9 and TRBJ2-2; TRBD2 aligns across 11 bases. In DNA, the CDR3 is TGTGCCAGCAGCGTTCAGAGACTAGCGGGATACACCGGGGAGCTGTTTTTT. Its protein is CASSVQRLAGYTGELFF.